Sequencing of this TCR beta chain was carried out in a study of T cells after posttransplantation cyclophosphamide. Findings of the study overall: Tissue-infiltrating T cells from skin or gut overlapped little with blood T cells.

Of note for this clone: Its antigen is still unknown.

There are 13 residues in the CDR3. CDR1 SNHLY and CDR2 FYNNEI come from the germline V gene. Trimming removed 3 bases from V and 8 bases from J, with 11 bases in between. Assay used: immunoSEQ multiplex PCR; TCRdb lists only in-frame clones, some missing. Among about 52,000 clones listed, around 84% were seen once. Sequenced: PBMCs. The V gene is TRBV2, the J gene TRBJ2-1, with D tentatively TRBD1 (6 bases). The receptor was isolated from a man younger than 45 with a blood cancer, CMV-positive, and with a related stem cell donor. CDR3 coding DNA: TGTGCCAGCAGTGATCCAGGGGTCCATGAGCAGTTCTTC. This gives the protein CASSDPGVHEQFF.